Following are 19 T cell receptor beta chains from one sample sequenced in a study of shared clonotypes between healthy human individuals. Only in-frame clones appear in the TCRdb table, and some are missing; sequencing was by immunoSEQ multiplex PCR. This sample has over a million clones, with around 98.5% found just once. The sample consisted of naive CD4+ T cells sorted from blood. Subset: CD45RA+ positively selected. The receptors come from a man aged 25 to 40 in good health.

The rearrangement uses TRBV5-6 and TRBJ2-1; D is unclear. Trimming shortened V by 4 bases and J by 4 bases, and 9 bases separated the two germline ends. The CDR3 consists of 13 residues. Looked up from germline, CDR1 is SGHDT and CDR2 is YYEEEE. In DNA, the CDR3 is TGTGCCAGCAGCCTGGAGCCGTACAATGAGCAGTTCTTC. Its translation is CASSLEPYNEQFF.

A note on this clone: In the same sample, other DNA sequences code for this CDR3. The chain uses TRBV5-1 and TRBJ2-7; weak D call: TRBD2 (6 bases). The V and J ends lost 0 bases and 3 bases respectively, with 10 bases between them. Looked up from germline, CDR1 is SGHRS and CDR2 is YFSETQ. There are 14 residues in the CDR3. CDR3 sequence: CASSLGDGGYEQYF. In DNA form, the CDR3 reads TGCGCCAGCAGCTTGGGGGACGGGGGCTACGAGCAGTACTTC. Together with reference TRBV5-1 and TRBJ2-7, the CDR3 gives the full variable domain: KAGVTQTPRYLIKTRGQQVTLSCSPISGHRSVSWYQQTPGQGLQFLFEYFSETQRNKGNFPGRFSGRQFSNSRSEMNVSTLELGDSALYLCASSLGDGGYEQYFGPGTRLTVT.

The chain carries TRBV28 and TRBJ1-3; D unresolved. The CDR3 consists of 12 residues. Germline CDR1 reads MDHEN; CDR2 reads SYDVKM. V was trimmed by 4 bases and J by 4 bases, leaving 5 bases between them. The CDR3 sequence is CASSSQGNTIYF. In nucleotides, the CDR3 is TGTGCCAGCAGTTCACAGGGAAACACCATATATTTT.

V is TRBV5-1 and J is TRBJ1-3; tentatively, D is TRBD1 (6 bases). Between the trimmed V and J ends, which lost 4 bases and 0 bases, there was a span of 20 bases. CDR1 and CDR2 (germline): SGHRS, YFSETQ. This CDR3 contains 18 residues. CDR3 sequence reads: CASSPESQTGISGNTIYF. CDR3 DNA sequence: TGCGCCAGCAGCCCGGAATCCCAGACAGGAATCTCTGGAAACACCATATATTTT.

The CDR3 bases are TGTGCCAGCTCACCACCGGCCGGCGGGAGGAAGGGAGATACGCAGTATTTT. It encodes CASSPPAGGRKGDTQYF. V usage is TRBV18 and J usage is TRBJ2-3; 8 bases align to TRBD2. V gave up 0 bases and J gave up 5 bases; unmatched junction bases: 10. Germline V gene lookup returns CDR1 KGHSH and CDR2 LQKENI. The CDR3 length is 17 residues.

The chain combines TRBV28 with TRBJ2-7; 8 nucleotides match TRBD1. The CDR3 consists of 14 residues. The germline CDR1 and CDR2 sequences are MDHEN and SYDVKM. V lost 6 bases, J lost 4 bases, and 8 bases stayed unmatched. The CDR3 loop reads CASRPTGDRYEQYF. CDR3 nucleotide sequence: TGTGCCAGCAGACCGACAGGGGATAGGTACGAGCAGTACTTC.

The genes are TRBV10-2 and TRBJ1-2, with 7 bases aligning to TRBD1. The CDR3 has 14 residues. J lost 4 bases, V lost 10 bases, and 12 bases had no gene match. CDR1 and CDR2 from the germline V gene are WSHSY and SAAADI. The CDR3 here is CATEPRRGTYGYTF. DNA for the CDR3: TGCGCCACAGAGCCCCGCAGGGGGACCTATGGCTACACCTTC.

The gene calls are TRBV7-2 and TRBJ2-7; 7 bases agree with TRBD1. V dropped 4 bases and J dropped 2; count of bases not matched to a gene: 8. The CDR3 spans 15 residues. Germline lookup yields CDR1 SGHTA and CDR2 FQGNSA. The CDR3 loop reads CASSSFPDRAYEQYF. CDR3 coding DNA: TGTGCCAGCAGCTCATTCCCCGACAGGGCCTACGAGCAGTACTTC. Variable domain in full (rest from reference TRBV7-2 and TRBJ2-7): GAGVSQSPSNKVTEKGKDVELRCDPISGHTALYWYRQSLGQGLEFLIYFQGNSAPDKSGLPSDRFSAERTGGSVSTLTIQRTQQEDSAVYLCASSSFPDRAYEQYFGPGTRLTVT.

The CDR3 is CASSSYSTDTQYF. CDR3 nucleotide sequence: TGTGCCAGCAGCTCCTATAGCACAGATACGCAGTATTTT. The gene calls are TRBV7-8 and TRBJ2-3; no clear D gene. Deletions cut 4 bases from V and 0 bases from J, with 5 bases between. CDR3 size: 13 residues. The germline gives CDR1 SGHVS, CDR2 FQNEAQ.

The chain uses TRBV7-2 and TRBJ1-2; no clear D gene. The CDR3 sequence is 15 residues long. Trimming left V 1 base short and J 5 bases short, with 14 bases between. Germline V lookup: CDR1 SGHTA, CDR2 FQGNSA. CDR3 loop: CASSLEATIHYGYTF. The CDR3, as DNA: TGTGCCAGCAGCTTAGAGGCAACTATACATTATGGCTACACCTTC.

J is TRBJ2-5 and V is TRBV7-2; no definite D call. Germline CDR1 is SGHTA and CDR2 is FQGNSA. V gave up 9 bases and J gave up 2 bases, with 7 bases separating them. The CDR3 length is 11 residues. For the CDR3, the DNA is TGTGCCAGTGCTGAGCAAGAGACCCAGTACTTC. This translates into CASAEQETQYF.

The V and J genes are TRBV5-1 and TRBJ2-5; D possibly corresponds to TRBD1 (5 bases). TRBJ2-7 matches the DNA end more closely, so the J call is doubtful. CDR3 size: 15 residues. Germline CDR1 SGHRS, CDR2 YFSETQ. Written as DNA, the CDR3 is TGCGCCAGCAGCTGGCAGGGTTTCGGATCCTACGAGCAGTACTTC. It translates to CASSWQGFGSYEQYF.

The chain joins TRBV25-1 to TRBJ2-2, with 7 bases that match TRBD1. Germline V gives CDR1 MGHDK, CDR2 SYGVNS. This CDR3 has 13 amino acids. Trimming at V came to 6 bases and at J to 6 bases, leaving 4 bases not matched to a gene. The CDR3 spells CASRPTGAGELFF. CDR3 coding DNA: TGTGCCAGCAGACCTACAGGGGCCGGGGAGCTGTTTTTT.

The V call is TRBV7-2, the J call TRBJ2-7; 7 nucleotides agree with TRBD1. Looked up from germline, CDR1 is SGHTA and CDR2 is FQGNSA. V lost 5 bases, J lost 5 bases, and 18 bases stayed unmatched. The CDR3 totals 17 residues. The CDR3: CASSPAHRGVNRNEQYF. As DNA, the CDR3 is TGTGCCAGCAGCCCAGCTCACAGGGGCGTTAATAGGAACGAGCAGTACTTC. The full variable domain, in which reference TRBV7-2 and TRBJ2-7 provide the parts outside the CDR3, is GAGVSQSPSNKVTEKGKDVELRCDPISGHTALYWYRQSLGQGLEFLIYFQGNSAPDKSGLPSDRFSAERTGGSVSTLTIQRTQQEDSAVYLCASSPAHRGVNRNEQYFGPGTRLTVT.

The DNA for the CDR3 is TGTGCCACCAGCAGAGTTCGGGGGAGCAATCAGCCCCAGCATTTT. Protein: CATSRVRGSNQPQHF. The rearrangement links TRBV15 to TRBJ1-5; tentatively, D is TRBD1 (5 bases). The V end lost 1 base, the J end lost 1 base, and 8 bases lay between the germline ends. CDR1 and CDR2 from the germline V gene are LNHNV and YYDKDF (reference sequence). The length of the CDR3 is 15 residues.

The chain carries TRBV5-6 and TRBJ2-7; either TRBD1 or TRBD2 may supply D (5 bases each). Deletions cut 5 bases from V and 2 bases from J, with 14 bases between. Germline CDR1 SGHDT, CDR2 YYEEEE. CDR3 length equals 14 residues. CDR3 sequence (DNA): TGTGCCAGCAGTTTTCCGGGACCTACCTACGAGCAGTACTTC. Its translation: CASSFPGPTYEQYF.

The J gene is TRBJ2-7, the V gene TRBV5-1; 11 nucleotides line up with TRBD2. Trimming at V came to 3 bases and at J to 3 bases, leaving 5 bases not matched to a gene. The CDR3 sequence is 15 residues long. Germline V CDR1 and CDR2: SGHRS, YFSETQ. In DNA form, the CDR3 reads TGCGCCAGCAGCTCGGGGACTAGCGGTGACTACGAGCAGTACTTC. As protein: CASSSGTSGDYEQYF.

The chain uses TRBV6-6 and TRBJ1-2; 7 bases match TRBD1. Germline V gives CDR1 MNHNY, CDR2 SVGAGI (reference sequence). The ends lost 7 bases at V and 9 bases at J; junction bases unmatched: 17. The CDR3 consists of 15 residues. CDR3 sequence: CASTEQTTGSSRYTF. The DNA for the CDR3 is TGTGCCAGCACCGAACAAACGACAGGGTCATCGCGCTACACCTTC.

The chain carries TRBV5-4 and TRBJ2-3, with 7 nucleotides matching TRBD2. The CDR3 is 15 amino acids. Germline CDR1 reads SGHNT; CDR2 reads YYREEE (reference sequence). V was pared by 5 bases and J by 1 base, with 7 bases of the junction left unmatched. The DNA for the CDR3 is TGTGCCAGCAGTAATGGGGGAGGGGGCACAGATACGCAGTATTTT. Protein: CASSNGGGGTDTQYF.